The present entry profiles one T cell receptor beta chain with its context. Its specificity is unknown. This cohort consisted of healthy bone marrow donors. This entry comes from a study of cytomegalovirus exposure and HLA in healthy donors. Study-wide findings and caveats: Cytomegalovirus status was reportedly diagnosed by the classifier with high specificity and sensitivity. The listing of 150 to 200 TCR beta chains classed them as cytomegalovirus-associated.

The PCR had 60 Vbeta and 13 Jbeta primers. In the authors' workflow: The authors later counted roughly 76 million unique TCR beta chains, roughly 11 million of them shared. Here immunoSEQ multiplex PCR was the method, and the copy in TCRdb shows in-frame clones only, minus some. For V, J and clone size, that table is used; D and trimming come from the DNA. The repertoire has over 120,000 clones, around 74% of them found once; the top ten carry roughly 4%. V lost 6 bases and J lost 4; bases outside the gene matches: 8. The CDR3 consists of 15 residues. Germline V CDR1 and CDR2: MDHEN, SYDVKM. The sample was PBMCs. This clonotype originated in a man aged 18 to 35 in good health and CMV-seropositive. The chain links TRBV28 to TRBJ1-2; 10 bases are a match to TRBD1. The CDR3: CASRSPRTGGYGYTF. Written as DNA, the CDR3 is TGTGCCAGCAGATCCCCCCGGACAGGGGGCTATGGCTACACCTTC.